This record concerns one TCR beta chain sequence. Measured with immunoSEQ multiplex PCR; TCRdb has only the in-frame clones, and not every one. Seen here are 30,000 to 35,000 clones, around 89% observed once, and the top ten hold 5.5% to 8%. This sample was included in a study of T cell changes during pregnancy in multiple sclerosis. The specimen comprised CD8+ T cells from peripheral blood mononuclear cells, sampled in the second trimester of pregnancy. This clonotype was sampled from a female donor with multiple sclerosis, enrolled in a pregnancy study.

This CDR3 is CASRGRLAGVEQYF. CDR3 nucleotide sequence: TGTGCCAGCAGGGGGCGACTAGCGGGAGTTGAGCAGTACTTC. The V and J genes are TRBV27 and TRBJ2-7; 12 bases are a match to TRBD2. V gave up 6 bases and J gave up 7 bases; unmatched junction bases: 7. The CDR3 extends over 14 amino acids. Germline lookup yields CDR1 MNHEY and CDR2 SMNVEV (reference sequence).